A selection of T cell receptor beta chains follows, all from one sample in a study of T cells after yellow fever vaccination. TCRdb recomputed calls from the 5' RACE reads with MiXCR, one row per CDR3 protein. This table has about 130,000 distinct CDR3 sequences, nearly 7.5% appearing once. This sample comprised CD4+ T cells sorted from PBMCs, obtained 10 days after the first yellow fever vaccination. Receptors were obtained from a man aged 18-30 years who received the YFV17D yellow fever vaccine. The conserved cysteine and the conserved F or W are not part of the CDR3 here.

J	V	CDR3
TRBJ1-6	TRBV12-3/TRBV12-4	ASSLGVGFSPLH
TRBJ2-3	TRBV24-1	ATSDLTVPGDTQY
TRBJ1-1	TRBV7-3	ASSHDRWTEAF
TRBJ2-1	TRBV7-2	ASSLGAGVYNEQF
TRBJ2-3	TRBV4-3	ASSQEAGRDTQY
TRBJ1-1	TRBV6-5	ASRAGTRNTEAF
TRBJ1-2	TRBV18	ASSSFRVGSYGYT
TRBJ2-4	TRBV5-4	ASTLSEGNIQY
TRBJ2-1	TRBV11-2	ASSRRIPPGDEQF
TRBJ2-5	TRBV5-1	ASSPTGGQETQY
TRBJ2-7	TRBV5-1	ASSLAEGYIYEQY
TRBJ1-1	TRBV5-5	ASTNTMTGAHTEAF
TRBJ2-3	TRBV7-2	ASSRRGTAASTDTQY
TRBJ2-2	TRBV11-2	ASSLRVRMNTGELF
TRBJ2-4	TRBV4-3	ASSQGGYDKNIQY